This TCR beta chain originates from a study of T cell repertoires in cytomegalovirus infection. As for the study in general: The study used recently identified HLA-C-restricted and well-studied HLA-B-restricted CMV epitopes. Public TCR beta signatures indicated both CMV infection and matching HLA type.

J gave up 5 bases and V 7 bases, and 12 bases lay outside the gene matches. The CDR3 contains 14 residues. Germline V lookup: CDR1 DFQATT, CDR2 SNEGSKA (reference sequence). As regards this clonotype: Its antigen is as yet unknown.

Study-wide points: It was HLA-C-restricted CMV-specific TCR beta clonotypes that dominated the response ex vivo. Based on cumulative public TCR beta family frequency, carriers of CMV plus the relevant HLA were identified.

In TCRdb, the reads were re-called with MiXCR into one record per CDR3 protein. The sample consists of about 890,000 distinct CDR3 sequences, about 33% of them appearing once. The chain combines TRBV20-1 with TRBJ1-1; 8 nucleotides line up with TRBD1. Source: cultured CD8+ T cells from PBMCs, taken from culture after CMV antigen stimulation. This sequence originates from a human donor in good health (CMV status not recorded). Some clones in this sample may be carry-over from other donors' samples. CDR3 amino acids: CSVSQGAHRTEAFF. Here the CDR3 DNA reads TGCAGTGTCAGCCAGGGGGCTCATCGTACTGAAGCTTTCTTT.